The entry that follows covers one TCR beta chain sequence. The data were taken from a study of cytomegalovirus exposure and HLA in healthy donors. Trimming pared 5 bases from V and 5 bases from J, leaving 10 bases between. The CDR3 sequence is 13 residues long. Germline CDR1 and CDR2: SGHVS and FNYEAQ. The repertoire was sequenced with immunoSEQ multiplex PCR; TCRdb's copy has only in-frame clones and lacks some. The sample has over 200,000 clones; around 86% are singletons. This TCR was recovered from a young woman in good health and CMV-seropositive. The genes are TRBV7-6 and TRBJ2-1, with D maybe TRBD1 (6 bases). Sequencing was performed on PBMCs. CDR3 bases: TGTGCCAGCAGCCCTAACAGGGACAATGAGCAGTTCTTC. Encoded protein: CASSPNRDNEQFF.